These T cell receptor beta chains were read from a single sample in a study of T-cell reconstitution after alpha-beta-depleted transplantation in children. TCRdb analysed the PCR reads with MiXCR anew, one entry per CDR3 protein. This table has about 210,000 distinct CDR3 sequences, around a sixth appearing once. Sequencing used PBMCs, mostly from graft donor cells, obtained 360 days after TCRalphabeta/CD19-depleted stem cell transplant. These TCRs come from a male patient aged 2-15 years who had a stem cell transplant for acute lymphoblastic leukemia, so the T cells may come from the graft donor. Both conserved end residues are part of each CDR3. The D gene is left open where the match is weak. Clone size is given for some rows only: seen once, a few or many times, or a class if the clone is expanded.

J gene: TRBJ1-2
D gene: TRBD1
V gene: TRBV5-1
clone size: few
CDR3 protein: CASSPGQPLNNYGYTF

J gene: TRBJ1-2
D gene: -
V gene: TRBV4-2
clone size: few
CDR3 protein: CASSPILATGPNYGYTF

J gene: TRBJ1-1
D gene: -
V gene: TRBV20-1
clone size: few
CDR3 protein: CGATSGPEAFF

J gene: TRBJ2-7
D gene: -
V gene: TRBV6-5
clone size: few
CDR3 protein: CASSYSRVPYEQYF

J gene: TRBJ2-7
D gene: TRBD1
V gene: TRBV29-1
clone size: -
CDR3 protein: CSVKDRGPSYEQYF

J gene: TRBJ2-2
D gene: TRBD1
V gene: TRBV18
clone size: many
CDR3 protein: CASSPGQGNTGELFF

J gene: TRBJ1-2
D gene: -
V gene: TRBV5-5
clone size: -
CDR3 protein: CASSLVGSNYGYTF

J gene: TRBJ1-2
D gene: -
V gene: TRBV5-1
clone size: -
CDR3 protein: CASKAREGLSGYTF

J gene: TRBJ2-7
D gene: -
V gene: TRBV27
clone size: many
CDR3 protein: CASSLTRGSSYEQYF

J gene: TRBJ2-2
D gene: TRBD1
V gene: TRBV4-2
clone size: few
CDR3 protein: CASSRYRDRGRRDTGELFF

J gene: TRBJ2-7
D gene: -
V gene: TRBV27
clone size: -
CDR3 protein: CASSFGRFPYEQYF

J gene: TRBJ1-5
D gene: -
V gene: TRBV21-1
clone size: -
CDR3 protein: CASSKTQGQPQHF

J gene: TRBJ2-2
D gene: TRBD1
V gene: TRBV10-3
clone size: -
CDR3 protein: CAIRGQGGTELFF

J gene: TRBJ2-6
D gene: TRBD1
V gene: TRBV27
clone size: few
CDR3 protein: CASSGRDRDSGANVLTF

J gene: TRBJ2-3
D gene: -
V gene: TRBV28
clone size: few
CDR3 protein: CASSAPLLGLTDTQYF

J gene: TRBJ2-7
D gene: -
V gene: TRBV7-2
clone size: few
CDR3 protein: CASSRQSYEQYF

J gene: TRBJ1-5
D gene: -
V gene: TRBV7-9
clone size: -
CDR3 protein: CASSLWADQPQHF

J gene: TRBJ2-3
D gene: TRBD2
V gene: TRBV20-1
clone size: few
CDR3 protein: CSAKLAGTDTQYF

J gene: TRBJ1-2
D gene: TRBD1
V gene: TRBV20-1
clone size: few
CDR3 protein: CSAPGTGKGDGYTF

J gene: TRBJ2-5
D gene: -
V gene: TRBV4-2
clone size: -
CDR3 protein: CASSQVQRETQYF

J gene: TRBJ1-5
D gene: -
V gene: TRBV5-1
clone size: -
CDR3 protein: CASSLRGETQPQHF

J gene: TRBJ1-2
D gene: TRBD1
V gene: TRBV6-5
clone size: few
CDR3 protein: CASSYSTGGMANYGYTF

J gene: TRBJ2-7
D gene: TRBD1
V gene: TRBV12-3/TRBV12-4
clone size: many
CDR3 protein: CASSLKGAPSYEQYF

J gene: TRBJ2-7
D gene: -
V gene: TRBV19
clone size: few
CDR3 protein: CASTQFPSYEQYF